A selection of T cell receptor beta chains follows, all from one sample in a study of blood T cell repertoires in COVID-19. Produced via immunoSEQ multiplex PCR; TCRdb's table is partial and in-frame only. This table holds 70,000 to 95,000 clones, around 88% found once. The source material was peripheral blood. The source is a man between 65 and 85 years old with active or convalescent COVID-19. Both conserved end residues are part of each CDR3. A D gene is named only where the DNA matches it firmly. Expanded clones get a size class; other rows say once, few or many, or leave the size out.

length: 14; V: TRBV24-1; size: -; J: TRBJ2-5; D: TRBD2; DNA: TGTGCCACCAGTGGACGGGGGGGGAAAGAGACCCAGTACTTC; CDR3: CATSGRGGKETQYF
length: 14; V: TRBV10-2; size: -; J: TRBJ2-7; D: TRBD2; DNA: TGCGCCAGCACCACGGGGCTAGCGGGTTACGAGCAGTACTTC; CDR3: CASTTGLAGYEQYF
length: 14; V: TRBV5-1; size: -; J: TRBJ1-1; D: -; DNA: TGCGCCAGCAGCTCAGGGGTTACGAACACTGAAGCTTTCTTT; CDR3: CASSSGVTNTEAFF
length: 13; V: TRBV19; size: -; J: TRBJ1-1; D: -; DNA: TGTGCCAGTAGTATCACCAAGAGAGGTGAAGCTTTCTTT; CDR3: CASSITKRGEAFF
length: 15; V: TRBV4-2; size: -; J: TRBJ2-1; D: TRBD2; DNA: TGTGCCAGCAGCAGGGGGACTAGCGGGGACAATGAGCAGTTCTTC; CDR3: CASSRGTSGDNEQFF
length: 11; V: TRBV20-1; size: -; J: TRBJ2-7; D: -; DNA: TGCAGTGCCGACGGAGACTACGAGCAGTACTTC; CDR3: CSADGDYEQYF
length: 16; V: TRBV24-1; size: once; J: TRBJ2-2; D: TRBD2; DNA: TGTGCCACCAGTGCCCTTAGCGGGAGGACAGGGGGGGAGCTGTTTTTT; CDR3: CATSALSGRTGGELFF
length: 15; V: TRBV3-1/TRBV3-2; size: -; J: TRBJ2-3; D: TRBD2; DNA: TGTGCCAGCAGCCAAGATCACGGGAGGGTGGATACGCAGTATTTT; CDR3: CASSQDHGRVDTQYF
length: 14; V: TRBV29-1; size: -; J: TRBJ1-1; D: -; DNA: TGCAGCGTTGAATTGACAGCCAGGAACACTGAAGCTTTCTTT; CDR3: CSVELTARNTEAFF
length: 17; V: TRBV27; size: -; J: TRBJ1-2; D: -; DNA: TGTGCCAGCAGTTTAGGCAGGGGCGAATCCTCTATTTATGGCTACACCTTC; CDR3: CASSLGRGESSIYGYTF
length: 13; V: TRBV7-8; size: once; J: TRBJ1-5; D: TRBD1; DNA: TGTGCCAGCAGCTTACACAGGGGTCAGCCCCAGCATTTT; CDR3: CASSLHRGQPQHF
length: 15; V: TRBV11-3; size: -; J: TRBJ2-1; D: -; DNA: TGTGCCAGCAGCCCTACAGGGATCTCCTACAATGAGCAGTTCTTC; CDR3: CASSPTGISYNEQFF
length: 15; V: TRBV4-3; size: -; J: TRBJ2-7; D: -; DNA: TGCGCCAGCAGCCAAGAGGCAGGGGATTCCTACGAGCAGTACTTC; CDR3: CASSQEAGDSYEQYF
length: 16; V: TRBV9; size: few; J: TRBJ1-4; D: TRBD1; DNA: TGTGCCAGCAGCGTAGGACAGGGGGAAACTAATGAAAAACTGTTTTTT; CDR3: CASSVGQGETNEKLFF
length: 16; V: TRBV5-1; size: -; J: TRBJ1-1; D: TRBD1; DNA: TGCGCCAGCAGCCTCGGGACAGGGTCGATTAACACTGAAGCTTTCTTT; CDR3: CASSLGTGSINTEAFF
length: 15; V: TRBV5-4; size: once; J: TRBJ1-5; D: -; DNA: TGTGCCAGCAGCTACGGGAGCGGGAGCAATCAGCCCCAGCATTTT; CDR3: CASSYGSGSNQPQHF
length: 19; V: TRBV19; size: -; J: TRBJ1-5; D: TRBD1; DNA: TGTGCCAGTAGTCCAGGGCTATTTTCGGGACAGAGTAGCAATCAGCCCCAGCATTTT; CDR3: CASSPGLFSGQSSNQPQHF
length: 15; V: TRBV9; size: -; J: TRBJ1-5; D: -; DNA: TGTGCCAGCAGCGTAGCGGGGGGCCAAGATCAGCCCCAGCATTTT; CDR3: CASSVAGGQDQPQHF
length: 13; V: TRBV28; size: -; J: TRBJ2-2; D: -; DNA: TGTGCCAGCAGGGCAGCGAACACCGGGGAGCTGTTTTTT; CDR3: CASRAANTGELFF
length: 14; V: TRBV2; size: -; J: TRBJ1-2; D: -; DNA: TGTGCCAGCAGTGAAGGTGCAGGGTTGAGCGGCTACACCTTC; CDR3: CASSEGAGLSGYTF
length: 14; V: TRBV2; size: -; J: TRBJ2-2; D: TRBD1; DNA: TGTGCCAGCAGCGGGACAGGCTACACCGGGGAGCTGTTTTTT; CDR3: CASSGTGYTGELFF
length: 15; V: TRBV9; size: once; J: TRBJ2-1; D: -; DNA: TGTGCCAGCAGCGTAGGAGGACTCTCTTACAATGAGCAGTTCTTC; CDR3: CASSVGGLSYNEQFF
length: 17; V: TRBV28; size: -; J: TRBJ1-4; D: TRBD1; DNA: TGTGCCAGCAGTCAAAGGACAGGGCCCAGGGCTAATGAAAAACTGTTTTTT; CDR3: CASSQRTGPRANEKLFF
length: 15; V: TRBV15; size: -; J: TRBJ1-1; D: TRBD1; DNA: TGTGCCACCAGCAGAGATTATCCAGGACAGGGATTAGCTTTCTTT; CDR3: CATSRDYPGQGLAFF
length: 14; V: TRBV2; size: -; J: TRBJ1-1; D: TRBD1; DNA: TGTGCCAGCCTTACAGGGGGGTCGTGGACTGAAGCTTTCTTT; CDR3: CASLTGGSWTEAFF
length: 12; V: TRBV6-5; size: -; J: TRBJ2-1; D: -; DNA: TGTGCCAGCAGCAATACAAGAAATGAGCAGTTCTTC; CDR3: CASSNTRNEQFF
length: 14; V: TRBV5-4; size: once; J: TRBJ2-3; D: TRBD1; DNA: TGTGCCAGCAGCCCGGACAGGGCCACAGATACGCAGTATTTT; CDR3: CASSPDRATDTQYF
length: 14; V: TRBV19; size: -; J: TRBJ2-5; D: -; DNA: TGTGCCAGTAGTATACGGGGTCCGCAAGAGACCCAGTACTTC; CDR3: CASSIRGPQETQYF
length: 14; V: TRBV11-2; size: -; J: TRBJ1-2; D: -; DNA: TGTGCCAGCAGCTTAGCATCTGCGGGGTTTGGCTACACCTTC; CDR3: CASSLASAGFGYTF
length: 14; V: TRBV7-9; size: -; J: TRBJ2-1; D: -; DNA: TGTGCCAGCACTGTGGTGGGGGGAAGCAATGAGCAGTTCTTC; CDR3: CASTVVGGSNEQFF
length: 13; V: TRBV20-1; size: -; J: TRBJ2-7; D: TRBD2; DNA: TGCAGTGCTAGTCGCGGGAGGGCCCACGAGCAGTACTTC; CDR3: CSASRGRAHEQYF
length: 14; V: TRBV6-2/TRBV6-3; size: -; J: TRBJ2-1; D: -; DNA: TGTGCCAGCAGACCTGGCGGGAAAAGTAATGAGCAGTTCTTC; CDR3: CASRPGGKSNEQFF
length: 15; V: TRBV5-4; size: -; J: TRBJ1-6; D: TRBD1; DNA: TGTGCCAGCAGGCCGGACAGGGGAGTGAATTCACCCCTCCACTTT; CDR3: CASRPDRGVNSPLHF
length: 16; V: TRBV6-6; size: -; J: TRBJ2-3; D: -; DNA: TGTGCCAGCAGTTACTCTGGGGCGGGGAGCACAGATACGCAGTATTTT; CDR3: CASSYSGAGSTDTQYF
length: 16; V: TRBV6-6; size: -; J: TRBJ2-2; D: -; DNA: TGTGCCAGCAGTTTGAGGGGCAGGGAGGTAAACGGGGAGCTGTTTTTT; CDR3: CASSLRGREVNGELFF
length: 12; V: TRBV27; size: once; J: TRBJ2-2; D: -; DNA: TGTGCCAGCAGTTCCCCCGGCGGGGAGCTGTTTTTT; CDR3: CASSSPGGELFF
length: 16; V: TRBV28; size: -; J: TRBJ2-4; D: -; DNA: TGTGCCAGCAGTGCCCGAGGCCAGCCGGCAAAAACGGATCAGTACTTC; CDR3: CASSARGQPAKTDQYF
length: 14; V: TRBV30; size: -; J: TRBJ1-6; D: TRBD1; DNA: TGTGCCTGGACGGGACAGGGGGCGAATTCACCCCTCCACTTT; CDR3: CAWTGQGANSPLHF
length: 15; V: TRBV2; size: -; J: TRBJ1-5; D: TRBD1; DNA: TGTGCCAGCAGCACCATGGGACAGGGGTATCAGCCCCAGCATTTT; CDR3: CASSTMGQGYQPQHF
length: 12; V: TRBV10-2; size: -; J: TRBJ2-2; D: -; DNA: TGCGCCAGCAGTCTCGACACCGGGGAGCTGTTTTTT; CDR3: CASSLDTGELFF